This TCR beta chain stems from a study of CD8+CD57+ T cells in acquired aplastic anemia. Study-wide background: Quantities of DNA derived from sorted CD4+ and CD8+ cells averaged approximately 3 ug. Among healthy donors, CD4+ cells averaged approximately 10 million reads. Study-wide points: Some 28 CD8+ CDR3 sequences occurred in both the patients and the controls. The study found no significant CD8+ Simpson's diversity difference between patients and controls.

TCR beta VDJ combinations and CDR3 sequences were profiled from genomic DNA. TCRdb recomputed calls from the reads with MiXCR, one row per CDR3 protein. The top ten clones hold 1.1% of a sample with some 240,000 distinct CDR3 sequences, about 37% of them seen once. Per the germline V gene, CDR1 is SEHNR and CDR2 is FQNEAQ (reference sequence). CDR3 length: 16 amino acids. The ends were cut back, 1 base at V and 1 base at J, with 13 bases in the middle. As concerns this clonotype: Its antigen remains unidentified.

This TCR derives from a human donor in good health, serving as a control. The V call is TRBV7-9, the J call TRBJ1-1; D remains unclear. Sequencing used sorted CD4+, CD8+, or CD8+CD57+ T cells (not recorded which) from PBMCs. CDR3 region: CASSLVSPGSNTEAFF. The CDR3 region has the DNA TGTGCCAGCAGCTTAGTAAGTCCGGGGTCGAACACTGAAGCTTTCTTT.